These 21 T cell receptor beta chains were sequenced from one sample in a study of metastatic and nonmetastatic thyroid tumors. No treatment had been given to any patient before thyroid surgery. TCRdb re-called the PCR reads with MiXCR. The repertoire includes approximately 15,000 clones, approximately 30% of them detected once, and around half sits in the top ten. Sequenced sample: tumor tissue. The origin of the receptors is a male donor with papillary thyroid cancer or a benign thyroid nodule (not recorded which). Some clones in this sample may be carry-over from other donors' samples.

This chain joins TRBV20-1 and TRBJ2-7; a possible D gene is TRBD2 (6 bases). CDR3 length equals 13 residues. Germline V lookup: CDR1 DFQATT, CDR2 SNEGSKA (reference sequence). V was shortened by 1 base and J by 6 bases, with 13 bases between the two germline ends. Here the CDR3 DNA reads TGCAGTGCTAGAGTCGGAGGGAGCGGCGAGCAGTACTTC. As protein: CSARVGGSGEQYF.

Turning to this clone: The sample holds other DNA sequences that translate to the same CDR3. The CDR3 loop reads CASSPSEGGIATNEKLFF. CDR3 DNA sequence: TGTGCCAGCAGCCCAAGTGAAGGTGGAATCGCAACTAATGAAAAACTGTTTTTT. The genes are TRBV7-6 and TRBJ1-4; D gene unclear. Per the germline V gene, CDR1 is SGHVS and CDR2 is FNYEAQ. V lost 5 bases and J 0 bases, leaving 19 bases between the germline ends. The CDR3 loop spans 18 amino acids. Complete variable domain (other parts from reference TRBV7-6 and TRBJ1-4): GAGVSQSPRYKVTKRGQDVALRCDPISGHVSLYWYRQALGQGPEFLTYFNYEAQQDKSGLPNDRFSAERPEGSISTLTIQRTEQRDSAMYRCASSPSEGGIATNEKLFFGSGTQLSVL.

This clone was found many times. The chain recombines TRBV28 with TRBJ2-3; TRBD1 matches at 7 bases. V lost 11 bases to trimming and J lost 2 bases; unmatched junction nucleotides: 13. Germline CDR1 is MDHEN and CDR2 is SYDVKM. There are 15 residues in the CDR3. The CDR3 nucleotides are TGTGCCTCTCAAACCGGGACAGACTACACAGATACGCAGTATTTT. It specifies CASQTGTDYTDTQYF.

This clone was detected many times. The chain is built from TRBV5-1 and TRBJ1-1; D unresolved. The CDR3 loop spans 13 amino acids. Germline CDR1 SGHRS, CDR2 YFSETQ. The germline V and J ends were trimmed by 4 bases and 1 base, with 8 bases remaining between them. CDR3 residues: CASSVQENTEAFF. CDR3 nucleotides: TGCGCCAGCAGCGTCCAGGAGAACACTGAAGCTTTCTTT. Supplemented by reference TRBV5-1 and TRBJ1-1, the full variable domain reads KAGVTQTPRYLIKTRGQQVTLSCSPISGHRSVSWYQQTPGQGLQFLFEYFSETQRNKGNFPGRFSGRQFSNSRSEMNVSTLELGDSALYLCASSVQENTEAFFGQGTRLTVV.

At least ten counts were recorded for this clone. The chain has TRBV4-1 and TRBJ2-5; weak D call: TRBD1 (5 bases). The length of the CDR3 is 15 residues. V lost 0 bases and J 4 bases, leaving 12 bases between the germline ends. Germline V gene data show CDR1 as MGHRA and CDR2 as YSYEKL. This CDR3 is CASSQEPGKGETQYF. The DNA of the CDR3 is TGCGCCAGCAGCCAAGAACCAGGGAAGGGAGAGACCCAGTACTTC.

By share, this clone counts as medium-sized. The V call is TRBV5-1, the J call TRBJ2-2, with 12 nucleotides matching TRBD2. The CDR3 is made up of 16 amino acids. After removal of 4 bases from V and 5 bases from J, the junction contained 6 bases not matched to a gene. Germline V CDR1 and CDR2: SGHRS, YFSETQ. CDR3 nucleotides: TGCGCCAGCAGCACCGGACTAGCGGGGAAGACCGGGGAGCTGTTTTTT. Protein sequence: CASSTGLAGKTGELFF.

This clone was counted ten times or more. This chain uses TRBV9 with TRBJ2-3; TRBD2 agrees at 7 bases. The CDR3 covers 16 residues. Germline V gene data show CDR1 as SGDLS and CDR2 as YYNGEE. The J segment lost 1 base and the V segment lost 0 bases, leaving 5 bases of the junction unmatched. The CDR3 reads CASSVAEGRGTDTQYF. The CDR3 DNA reads as TGTGCCAGCAGCGTAGCGGAGGGGAGGGGCACAGATACGCAGTATTTT.

The chain combines TRBV6-1 with TRBJ2-7; D gene ambiguous. Trimming pared 6 bases from V and 4 bases from J, leaving 10 bases between. Germline V CDR1 and CDR2: MNHNS, SASEGT. The CDR3 runs 12 residues. This CDR3 reads CASSLLNYEQYF. The CDR3 nucleotides read TGTGCCAGCAGCCTCCTGAATTACGAGCAGTACTTC.

This clone was observed a few times. DNA for the CDR3: TGTGCCAGCAGTACCGACAGGGGCTCCTACGAGCAGTACTTC. Its translation is CASSTDRGSYEQYF. This sequence joins TRBV2 and TRBJ2-7, with 8 bases identical to TRBD1. J gave up 0 bases and V 5 bases, and 3 bases lay outside the gene matches. This CDR3 contains 14 residues. Germline values: CDR1 SNHLY, CDR2 FYNNEI.

The chain links TRBV18 to TRBJ2-7, with 7 bases lining up with TRBD2. Per germline, CDR1 KGHSH and CDR2 LQKENI. Unmatched junction bases numbered 5, after V lost 2 bases and J lost 1 base. The CDR3 runs 15 residues. CDR3 sequence reads: CASSPVQGGSYEQYF. In nucleotides, the CDR3 is TGTGCCAGCTCACCAGTCCAGGGAGGGTCCTACGAGCAGTACTTC. Variable domain in full (rest from reference TRBV18 and TRBJ2-7): NAGVMQNPRHLVRRRGQEARLRCSPMKGHSHVYWYRQLPEEGLKFMVYLQKENIIDESGMPKERFSAEFPKEGPSILRIQQVVRGDSAAYFCASSPVQGGSYEQYFGPGTRLTVT.

This clone was seen many times. The chain joins TRBV7-6 to TRBJ2-5; 8 bases agree with TRBD1. V gave up 5 bases and J gave up 0 bases; unmatched junction bases: 11. CDR1 is SGHVS and CDR2 is FNYEAQ in the germline V gene. This CDR3 is 17 amino acids long. The CDR3 DNA reads as TGTGCCAGCAGCCTACGAACTCAGGGGGCCCACCAAGAGACCCAGTACTTC. Encoded protein: CASSLRTQGAHQETQYF.

This clone was counted only a few times. This may arise from a read error, as a much more abundant clone is one base away. The chain joins TRBV28 to TRBJ1-5; TRBD1 matches at 8 bases. Germline loops: CDR1 MDHEN, CDR2 SYDVKM. The CDR3 sequence is 15 residues long. CDR3 sequence (DNA): TGTGCCAGCAGTCTACTCGACAGGGGTGTCCAGCTCCAGCATTTT. Encoded protein: CASSLLDRGVQLQHF. Drawing the rest from reference TRBV28 and TRBJ1-5, the complete variable domain is DVKVTQSSRYLVKRTGEKVFLECVQDMDHENMFWYRQDPGLGLRLIYFSYDVKMKEKGDIPEGYSVSREKKERFSLILESASTNQTSMYLCASSLLDRGVQLQHFGDGTRLSIL.

This clone has just a few counts. The chain couples TRBV11-2 to TRBJ2-1, with D hard to call. The CDR3 is 15 amino acids. V was clipped by 1 base and J by 5 bases, with 12 bases between them. Germline CDR1 and CDR2: SGHAT and FQNNGV. CDR3 DNA sequence: TGTGCCAGCAGCTTAGGAAGTGTCTTCAACAATGAGCAGTTCTTC. Its protein is CASSLGSVFNNEQFF.

The chain carries TRBV30 and TRBJ2-3; no clear D gene. Germline CDR1 GTSNPN, CDR2 SVGIG (reference sequence). This CDR3 has 14 amino acids. V was cut by 3 bases and J by 0 bases, with 10 bases left in between. CDR3 sequence: CAWRASTSTDTQYF. In DNA, the CDR3 is TGTGCCTGGAGAGCGTCTACTAGCACAGATACGCAGTATTTT.

The table lists this clone with a count of one. One end of the junction varies from germline; a read error may be responsible. The V call is TRBV20-1, the J call TRBJ2-1; 8 nucleotides align to TRBD2. The length of the CDR3 is 13 residues. The germline V gene has CDR1 DFQATT and CDR2 SNEGSKA (reference sequence). The CDR3 DNA follows: TGCAGTGCTAGCCAGCGGGAGACCAATGAGCGGTTCTTC. Amino acids: CSASQRETNERFF.

This clone was counted between two and nine times. The gene calls are TRBV6-1 and TRBJ1-6, with no clear D. Trimming removed 7 bases from V and 8 bases from J, with 6 bases in between. Germline loops: CDR1 MNHNS, CDR2 SASEGT. This CDR3 has 11 residues. The CDR3 loop is CASKEDSPLHF. DNA for the CDR3: TGTGCCAGCAAAGAGGATTCACCCCTCCACTTT.

There are a few counts of this clone. A much larger clonotype is one base distant, so this may be a read error. This sample also contains other DNA sequences that code for the same CDR3. The chain is built from TRBV28 and TRBJ1-5, with no clear D. V was cut by 6 bases and J by 5 bases, with 14 bases left in between. Germline CDR1 reads MDHEN; CDR2 reads SYDVKM. This CDR3 region has 14 residues. The CDR3 DNA follows: TGTGCCAGCAGCTTCGACGGGCCTCATCAGCCCCAGCATTTT. It translates to CASSFDGPHQPQHF. The full variable domain, its missing parts supplied by reference TRBV28 and TRBJ1-5, is DVKVTQSSRYLVKRTGEKVFLECVQDMDHENMFWYRQDPGLGLRLIYFSYDVKMKEKGDIPEGYSVSREKKERFSLILESASTNQTSMYLCASSFDGPHQPQHFGDGTRLSIL.

This clone was seen repeatedly, ten times or more. The V call is TRBV6-1, the J call TRBJ1-2, with a weak D call TRBD1 (6 bases). The CDR3 extends over 14 amino acids. Germline V gene lookup returns CDR1 MNHNS and CDR2 SASEGT. Trimming shortened V by 6 bases and J by 8 bases, and 19 bases separated the two germline ends. Written as DNA, the CDR3 is TGTGCCAGCAGCTCACAGGGCGGCGGAAGAGGCTACACCTTC. It yields the protein CASSSQGGGRGYTF.

This clone occurred many times. CDR3 coding DNA: TGCAGTGCTAGAGGCGGACTAGCGGGAGTGGGGGAGCAGTACTTC. It yields the protein CSARGGLAGVGEQYF. This chain links TRBV20-1 with TRBJ2-7; 13 bases match TRBD2. Germline lookup yields CDR1 DFQATT and CDR2 SNEGSKA (reference sequence). The J segment lost 7 bases and the V segment lost 1 base, leaving 7 bases of the junction unmatched. There are 15 residues in the CDR3.

At least ten counts were recorded for this clone. The chain has TRBV5-1 and TRBJ2-5; D might be TRBD1 or TRBD2, each matching 6 bases. The ends were cut back, 0 bases at V and 3 bases at J, with 9 bases in the middle. In germline, CDR1 is SGHRS, CDR2 YFSETQ. The CDR3 runs to 14 residues. The CDR3 is CASSLGGAEETQYF. CDR3 bases: TGCGCCAGCAGCTTGGGGGGGGCGGAAGAGACCCAGTACTTC.

The V and J genes are TRBV30 and TRBJ1-3; D call uncertain. This CDR3 is built from 15 residues. The germline V gene encodes CDR1 GTSNPN and CDR2 SVGIG (reference sequence). Trimming took 0 bases from V and 1 from J, leaving 10 bases between them. CDR3 in DNA: TGTGCCTGGAGTGTTAGGGTGATATCTGGAAACACCATATATTTT. Translated, it gives CAWSVRVISGNTIYF.